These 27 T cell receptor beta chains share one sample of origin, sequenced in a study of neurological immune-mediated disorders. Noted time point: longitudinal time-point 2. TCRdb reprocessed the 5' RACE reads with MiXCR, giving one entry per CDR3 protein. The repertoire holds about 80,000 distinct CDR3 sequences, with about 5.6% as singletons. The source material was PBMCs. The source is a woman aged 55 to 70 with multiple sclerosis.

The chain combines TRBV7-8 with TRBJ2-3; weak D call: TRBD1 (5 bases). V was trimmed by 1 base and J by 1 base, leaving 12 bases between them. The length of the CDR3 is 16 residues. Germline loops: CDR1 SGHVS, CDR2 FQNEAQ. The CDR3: CASSLDRPGRTDTQYF. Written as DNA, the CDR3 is TGTGCCAGCAGCTTAGATCGTCCAGGGCGCACAGATACGCAGTATTTT.

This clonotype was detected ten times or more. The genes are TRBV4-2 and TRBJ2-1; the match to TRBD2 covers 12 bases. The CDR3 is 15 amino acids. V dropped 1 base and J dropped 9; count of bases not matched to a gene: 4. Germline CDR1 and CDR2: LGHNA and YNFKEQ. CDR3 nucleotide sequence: TGTGCCAGCAGCCAAGGACTAGCGGGGGAGGGTGAGCAGTTCTTC. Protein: CASSQGLAGEGEQFF.

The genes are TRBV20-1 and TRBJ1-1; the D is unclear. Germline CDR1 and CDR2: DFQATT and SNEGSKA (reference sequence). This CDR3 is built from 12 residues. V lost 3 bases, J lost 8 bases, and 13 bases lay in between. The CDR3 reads CSASLLLAEAFF. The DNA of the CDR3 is TGCAGTGCTAGCCTGCTTCTGGCCGAAGCTTTCTTT.

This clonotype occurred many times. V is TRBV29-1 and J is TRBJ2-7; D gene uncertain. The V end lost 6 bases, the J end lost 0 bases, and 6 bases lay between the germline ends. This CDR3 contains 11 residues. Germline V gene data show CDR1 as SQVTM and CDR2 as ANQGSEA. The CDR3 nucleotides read TGCAGCGTGCGGAGCTCCTACGAGCAGTACTTC. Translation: CSVRSSYEQYF.

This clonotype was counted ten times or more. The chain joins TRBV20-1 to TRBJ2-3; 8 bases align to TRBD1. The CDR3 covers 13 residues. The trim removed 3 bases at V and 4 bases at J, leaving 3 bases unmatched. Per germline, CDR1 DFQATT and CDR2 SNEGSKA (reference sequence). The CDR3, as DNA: TGCAGTGCTAGTCAGGGGGCCCCAGATACGCAGTATTTT. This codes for CSASQGAPDTQYF.

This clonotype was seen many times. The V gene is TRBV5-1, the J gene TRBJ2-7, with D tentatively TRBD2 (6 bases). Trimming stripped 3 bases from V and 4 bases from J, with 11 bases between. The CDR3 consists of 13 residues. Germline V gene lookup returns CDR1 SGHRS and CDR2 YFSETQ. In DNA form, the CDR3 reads TGCGCCAGCAGCTCGGGACTGAAGTACGAGCAGTACTTC. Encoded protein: CASSSGLKYEQYF.

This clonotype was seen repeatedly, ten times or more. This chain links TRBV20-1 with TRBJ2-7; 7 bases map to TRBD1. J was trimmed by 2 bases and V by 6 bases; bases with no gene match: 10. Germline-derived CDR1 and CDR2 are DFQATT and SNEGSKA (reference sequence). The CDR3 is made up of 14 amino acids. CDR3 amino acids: CSAQDRDEAYEQYF. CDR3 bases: TGCAGTGCACAAGACAGGGACGAAGCCTACGAGCAGTACTTC.

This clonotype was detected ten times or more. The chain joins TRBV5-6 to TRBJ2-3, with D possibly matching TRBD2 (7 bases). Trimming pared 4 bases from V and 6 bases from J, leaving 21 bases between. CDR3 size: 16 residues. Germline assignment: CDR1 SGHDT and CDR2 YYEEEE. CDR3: CASSLRIGGRMDTQYF. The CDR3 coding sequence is TGTGCCAGCAGCCTCAGGATCGGGGGGCGGATGGATACGCAGTATTTT.

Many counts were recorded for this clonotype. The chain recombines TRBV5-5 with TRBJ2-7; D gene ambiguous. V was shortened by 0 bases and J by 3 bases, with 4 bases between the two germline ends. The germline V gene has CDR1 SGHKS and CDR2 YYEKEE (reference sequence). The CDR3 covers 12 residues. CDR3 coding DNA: TGTGCCAGCAGCTTGGCGGTCTACGAGCAGTACTTC. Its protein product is CASSLAVYEQYF.

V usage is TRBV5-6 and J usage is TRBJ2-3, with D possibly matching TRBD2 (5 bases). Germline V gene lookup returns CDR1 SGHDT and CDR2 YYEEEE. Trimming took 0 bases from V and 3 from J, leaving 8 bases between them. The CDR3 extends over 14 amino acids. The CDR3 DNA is TGTGCCAGCAGCTTGGGCAGGACTACAGATACGCAGTATTTT. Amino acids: CASSLGRTTDTQYF.

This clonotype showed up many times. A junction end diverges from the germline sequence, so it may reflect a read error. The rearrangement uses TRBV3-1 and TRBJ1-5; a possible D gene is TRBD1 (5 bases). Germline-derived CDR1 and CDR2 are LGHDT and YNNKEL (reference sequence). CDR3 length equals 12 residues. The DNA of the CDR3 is TGTGCCAGCAGCCAAGATCGCAGGGATCGGATTTTT. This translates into CASSQDRRDRIF.

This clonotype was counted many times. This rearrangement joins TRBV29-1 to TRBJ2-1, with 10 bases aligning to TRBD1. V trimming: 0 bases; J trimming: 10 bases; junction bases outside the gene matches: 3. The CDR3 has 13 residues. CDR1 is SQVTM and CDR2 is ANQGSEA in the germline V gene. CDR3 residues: CSVEDGTGDEQFF. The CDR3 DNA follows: TGCAGCGTTGAAGACGGGACAGGGGACGAGCAGTTCTTC.

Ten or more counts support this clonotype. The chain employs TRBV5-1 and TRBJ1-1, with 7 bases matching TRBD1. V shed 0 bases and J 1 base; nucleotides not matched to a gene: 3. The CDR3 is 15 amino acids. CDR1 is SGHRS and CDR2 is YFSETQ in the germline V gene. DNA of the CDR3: TGCGCCAGCAGCTTGGCCGGGACAGCGAACACTGAAGCTTTCTTT. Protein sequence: CASSLAGTANTEAFF.

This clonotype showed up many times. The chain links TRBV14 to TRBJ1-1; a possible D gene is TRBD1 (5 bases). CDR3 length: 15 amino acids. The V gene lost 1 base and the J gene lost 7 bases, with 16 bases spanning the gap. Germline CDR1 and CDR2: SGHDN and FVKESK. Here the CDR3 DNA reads TGTGCCAGCAGCCAAGTAGGGGCCCCGAAGGATGAAGCTTTCTTT. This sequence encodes CASSQVGAPKDEAFF. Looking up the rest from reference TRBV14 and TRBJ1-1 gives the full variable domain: EAGVTQFPSHSVIEKGQTVTLRCDPISGHDNLYWYRRVMGKEIKFLLHFVKESKQDESGMPNNRFLAERTGGTYSTLKVQPAELEDSGVYFCASSQVGAPKDEAFFGQGTRLTVV.

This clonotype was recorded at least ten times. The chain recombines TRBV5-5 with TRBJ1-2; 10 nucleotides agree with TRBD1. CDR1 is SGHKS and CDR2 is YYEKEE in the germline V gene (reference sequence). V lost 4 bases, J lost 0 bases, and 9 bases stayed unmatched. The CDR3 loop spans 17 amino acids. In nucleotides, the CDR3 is TGTGCCAGCAGCAACCGGGACAGGGGCATGACTAACTATGGCTACACCTTC. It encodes CASSNRDRGMTNYGYTF.

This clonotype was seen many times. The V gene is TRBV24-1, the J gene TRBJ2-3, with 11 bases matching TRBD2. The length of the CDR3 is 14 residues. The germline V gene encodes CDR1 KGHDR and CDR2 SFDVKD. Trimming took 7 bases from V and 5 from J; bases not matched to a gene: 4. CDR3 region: CATRASGGKDTQYF. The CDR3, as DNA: TGTGCCACCAGGGCTAGCGGGGGGAAAGATACGCAGTATTTT.

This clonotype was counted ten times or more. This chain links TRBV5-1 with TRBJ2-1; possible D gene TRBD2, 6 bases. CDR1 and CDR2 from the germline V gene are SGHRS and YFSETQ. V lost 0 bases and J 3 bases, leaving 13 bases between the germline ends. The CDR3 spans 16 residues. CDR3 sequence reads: CASSLGGEIYYNEQFF. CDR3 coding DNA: TGCGCCAGCAGCTTGGGGGGGGAAATTTACTACAATGAGCAGTTCTTC.

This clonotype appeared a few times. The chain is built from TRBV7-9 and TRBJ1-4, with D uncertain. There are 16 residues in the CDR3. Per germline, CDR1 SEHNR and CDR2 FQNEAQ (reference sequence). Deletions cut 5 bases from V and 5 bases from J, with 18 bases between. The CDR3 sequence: CASSVRPTELNEKLFF. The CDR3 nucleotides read TGTGCCAGCAGCGTCCGACCGACGGAGCTAAATGAAAAACTGTTTTTT.

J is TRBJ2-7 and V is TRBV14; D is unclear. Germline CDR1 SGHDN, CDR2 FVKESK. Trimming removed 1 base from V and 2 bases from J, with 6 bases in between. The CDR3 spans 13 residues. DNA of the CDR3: TGTGCCAGCAGCCAAGTCAGGACCTACGAGCAGTACTTC. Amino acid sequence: CASSQVRTYEQYF.

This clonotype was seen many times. The CDR3 sequence: CSARDQKYYNEQFF. As DNA, the CDR3 is TGCAGTGCTAGAGATCAAAAGTACTACAATGAGCAGTTCTTC. The rearrangement links TRBV20-1 to TRBJ2-1, with D uncertain. Germline V lookup: CDR1 DFQATT, CDR2 SNEGSKA (reference sequence). Trimming left V 0 bases short and J 3 bases short, with 9 bases between. CDR3 length: 14 amino acids.

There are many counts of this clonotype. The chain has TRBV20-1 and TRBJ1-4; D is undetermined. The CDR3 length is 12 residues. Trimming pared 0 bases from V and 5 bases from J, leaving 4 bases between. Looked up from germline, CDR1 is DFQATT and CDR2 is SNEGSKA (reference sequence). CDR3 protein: CSAREQNEKLFF. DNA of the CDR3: TGCAGTGCTAGAGAACAGAATGAAAAACTGTTTTTT.

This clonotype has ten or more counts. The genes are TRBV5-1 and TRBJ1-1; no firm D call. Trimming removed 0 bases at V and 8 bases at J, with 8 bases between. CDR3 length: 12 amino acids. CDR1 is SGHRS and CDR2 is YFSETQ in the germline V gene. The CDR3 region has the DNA TGCGCCAGCAGCTTGGATGTCAGGGAAGCTTTCTTT. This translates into CASSLDVREAFF. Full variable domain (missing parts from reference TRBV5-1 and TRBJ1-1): KAGVTQTPRYLIKTRGQQVTLSCSPISGHRSVSWYQQTPGQGLQFLFEYFSETQRNKGNFPGRFSGRQFSNSRSEMNVSTLELGDSALYLCASSLDVREAFFGQGTRLTVV.

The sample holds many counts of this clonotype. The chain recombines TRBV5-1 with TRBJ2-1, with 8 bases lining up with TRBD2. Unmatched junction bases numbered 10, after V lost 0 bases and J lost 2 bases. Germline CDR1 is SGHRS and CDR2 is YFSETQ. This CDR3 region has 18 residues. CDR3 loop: CASSLADFRGGAYNEQFF. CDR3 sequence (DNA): TGCGCCAGCAGCTTGGCCGATTTTCGGGGGGGCGCCTACAATGAGCAGTTCTTC.

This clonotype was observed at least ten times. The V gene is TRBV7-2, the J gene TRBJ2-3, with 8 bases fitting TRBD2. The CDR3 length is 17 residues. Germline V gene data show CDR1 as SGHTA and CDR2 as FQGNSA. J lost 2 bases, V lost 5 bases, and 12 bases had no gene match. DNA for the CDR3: TGTGCCAGCAGCGCATTCGGGGCGGGGGGACCCACAGATACGCAGTATTTT. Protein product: CASSAFGAGGPTDTQYF.

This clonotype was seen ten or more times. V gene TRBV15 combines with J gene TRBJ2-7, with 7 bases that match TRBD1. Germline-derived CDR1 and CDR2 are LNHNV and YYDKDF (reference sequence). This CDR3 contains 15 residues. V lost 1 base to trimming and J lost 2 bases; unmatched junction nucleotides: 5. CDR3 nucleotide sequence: TGTGCCACCAGCAGAGGGGGGCAGGGGGCCTACGAGCAGTACTTC. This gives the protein CATSRGGQGAYEQYF.

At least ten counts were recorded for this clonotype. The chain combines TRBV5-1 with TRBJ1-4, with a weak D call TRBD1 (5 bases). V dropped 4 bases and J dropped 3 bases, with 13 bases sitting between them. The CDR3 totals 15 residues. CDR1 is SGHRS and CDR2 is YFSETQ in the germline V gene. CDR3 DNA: TGCGCCAGCAGCCCGGGGACGGCGCCTAATGAAAAACTGTTTTTT. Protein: CASSPGTAPNEKLFF.

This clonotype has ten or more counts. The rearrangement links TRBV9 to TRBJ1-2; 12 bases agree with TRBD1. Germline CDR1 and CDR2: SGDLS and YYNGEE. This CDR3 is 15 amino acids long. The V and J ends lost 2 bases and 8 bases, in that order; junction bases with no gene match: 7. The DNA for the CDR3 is TGTGCCAGCAGCGTGAGCCGGGACAGGGGGCAAGGCTACACCTTC. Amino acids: CASSVSRDRGQGYTF.